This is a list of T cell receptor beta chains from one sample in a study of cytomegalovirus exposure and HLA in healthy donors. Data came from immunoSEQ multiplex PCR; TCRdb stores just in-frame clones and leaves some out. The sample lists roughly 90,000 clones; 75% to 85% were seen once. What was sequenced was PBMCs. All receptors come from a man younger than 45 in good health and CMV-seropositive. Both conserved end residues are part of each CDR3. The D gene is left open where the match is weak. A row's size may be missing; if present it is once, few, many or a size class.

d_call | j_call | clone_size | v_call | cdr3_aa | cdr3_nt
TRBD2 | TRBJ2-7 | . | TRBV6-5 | CASSSFGTSGTYEQYF | TGTGCCAGCAGTTCCTTTGGGACTAGCGGGACCTACGAGCAGTACTTC
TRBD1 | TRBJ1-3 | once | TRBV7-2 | CASSQDRGGNTIYF | TGTGCCAGCAGCCAGGACAGGGGTGGGAACACCATATATTTT
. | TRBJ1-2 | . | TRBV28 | CASRKQGWNNYGYTF | TGTGCCAGCAGAAAACAGGGCTGGAATAACTATGGCTACACCTTC
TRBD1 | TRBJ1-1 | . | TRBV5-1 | CASSLQGTNTEAFF | TGCGCCAGCAGCTTACAGGGGACGAACACTGAAGCTTTCTTT
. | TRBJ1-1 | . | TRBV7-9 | CASSLALGGAATEAFF | TGTGCCAGCAGCTTAGCGCTGGGGGGGGCTGCCACTGAAGCTTTCTTT
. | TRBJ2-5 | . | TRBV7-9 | CASTLLGAGLVETQYF | TGTGCCAGCACCCTGTTGGGGGCAGGGTTAGTCGAGACCCAGTACTTC
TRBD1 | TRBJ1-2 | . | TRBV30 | CALVWDRGQDTF | TGTGCCTTGGTATGGGACAGGGGGCAGGACACCTTC
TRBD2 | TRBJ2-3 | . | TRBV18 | CASSPISSGRPTDTQYF | TGTGCCAGCTCACCAATCTCTAGCGGGAGGCCCACAGATACGCAGTATTTT
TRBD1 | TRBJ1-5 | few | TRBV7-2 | CASSLMTGDQPQHF | TGTGCCAGCAGCTTAATGACAGGGGATCAGCCCCAGCATTTT
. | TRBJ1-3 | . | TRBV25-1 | CASSVGSSGNTIYF | TGTGCCAGCAGTGTAGGGAGCTCTGGAAACACCATATATTTT
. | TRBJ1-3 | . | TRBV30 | CAWSQTGGNTIYF | TGTGCCTGGAGCCAGACGGGGGGAAACACCATATATTTT
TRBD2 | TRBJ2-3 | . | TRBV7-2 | CASNGLAGGGADTQYF | TGTGCCAGCAACGGACTAGCGGGAGGAGGGGCAGATACGCAGTATTTT
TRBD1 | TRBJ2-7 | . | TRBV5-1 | CASSFGTGRSYEQYF | TGCGCCAGCAGCTTCGGGACAGGCCGCTCCTACGAGCAGTACTTC
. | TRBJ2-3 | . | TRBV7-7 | CASSLSGSSDTQYF | TGTGCCAGCAGCTTATCCGGGAGCTCAGATACGCAGTATTTT
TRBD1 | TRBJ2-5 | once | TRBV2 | CASRRDRGRESIETQYF | TGTGCCAGCAGACGAGACAGGGGGAGGGAATCTATAGAGACCCAGTACTTC
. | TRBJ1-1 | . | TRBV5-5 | CASSLVGGTMNTEAFF | TGTGCCAGCAGCTTGGTGGGGGGAACAATGAACACTGAAGCTTTCTTT
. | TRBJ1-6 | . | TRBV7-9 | CASSLALNGGHNSPLHF | TGTGCCAGCAGCTTAGCTTTGAACGGTGGTCATAATTCACCCCTCCACTTT
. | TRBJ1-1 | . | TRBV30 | CAWCNMQGSEAFF | TGTGCCTGGTGCAACATGCAGGGCAGCGAAGCTTTCTTT
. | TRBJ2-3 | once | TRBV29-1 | CSYSEVTTAGGTTDTQYF | TGCAGCTACTCTGAGGTCACGACAGCAGGCGGGACCACAGATACGCAGTATTTT
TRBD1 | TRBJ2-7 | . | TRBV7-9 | CASSRGTGGTYEQYF | TGTGCCAGCAGCCGAGGGACAGGGGGCACCTACGAGCAGTACTTC
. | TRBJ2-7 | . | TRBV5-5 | CASSPTDRPYEQYF | TGTGCCAGCAGCCCGACAGACAGACCTTACGAGCAGTACTTC
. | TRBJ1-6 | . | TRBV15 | CATSRRTDSPLHF | TGTGCCACCAGCAGGCGAACTGATTCACCCCTCCACTTT
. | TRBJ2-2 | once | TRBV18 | CASSPREPKGGELFF | TGTGCCAGCTCACCACGGGAGCCTAAGGGCGGGGAGCTGTTTTTT
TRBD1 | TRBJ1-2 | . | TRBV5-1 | CASSLGQGMDYGYTF | TGCGCCAGCAGCCTGGGACAGGGAATGGACTATGGCTACACCTTC